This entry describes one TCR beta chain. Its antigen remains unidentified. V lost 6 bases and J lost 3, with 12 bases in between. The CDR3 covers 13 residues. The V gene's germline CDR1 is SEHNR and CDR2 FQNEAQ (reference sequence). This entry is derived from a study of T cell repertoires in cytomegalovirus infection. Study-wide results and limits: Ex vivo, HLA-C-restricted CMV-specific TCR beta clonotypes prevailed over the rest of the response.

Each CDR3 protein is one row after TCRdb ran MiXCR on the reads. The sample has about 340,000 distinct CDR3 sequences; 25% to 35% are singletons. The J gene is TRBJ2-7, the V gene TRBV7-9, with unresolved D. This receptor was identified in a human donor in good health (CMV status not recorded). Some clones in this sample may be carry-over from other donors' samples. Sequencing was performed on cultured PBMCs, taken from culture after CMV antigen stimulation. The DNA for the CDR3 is TGTGCCAGCAGTGGGGAACGGAGCTACGAGCAGTACTTC. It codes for CASSGERSYEQYF.